The rows below give T cell receptor beta chains drawn from one sample of a study of blood T cells in healthy people across ages. Via MiXCR, TCRdb re-called the 5' RACE reads, giving one row per CDR3 protein. Here the sample spans 800,000 or so distinct CDR3 sequences, 25% being singletons. The sample was also reused in another study, on T cells of mothers and their children.

The sequenced material came from blood. These receptors were taken from a boy between 5 and 17 years old in good health. CDR3s include the opening cysteine and the closing phenylalanine or tryptophan. Each record gives: CDR3 length, V gene, J gene, clone size, D gene, CDR3 protein, CDR3 DNA. A D gene is named only where the DNA matches it firmly. Clone size, where shown, is once, few, many, or a class for clones that have expanded.

len: 14; v_gene: TRBV6-6; j_gene: TRBJ2-3; abundance: -; d_gene: -; CDR3aa: CASSFLASTDTRYF; CDR3nt: TGTGCCAGCAGTTTCCTAGCTAGCACAGATACGCGGTATTTT
len: 14; v_gene: TRBV28; j_gene: TRBJ2-4; abundance: -; d_gene: TRBD2; CDR3aa: CASSFGGAGNIQYF; CDR3nt: TGTGCCAGCAGTTTCGGGGGGGCGGGGAACATTCAGTACTTC
len: 19; v_gene: TRBV6-5; j_gene: TRBJ1-4; abundance: -; d_gene: -; CDR3aa: CASSYSPSTAPATNEKLFF; CDR3nt: TGTGCCAGCAGTTACTCACCCTCGACAGCCCCTGCAACTAATGAAAAACTGTTTTTT
len: 17; v_gene: TRBV4-3; j_gene: TRBJ2-1; abundance: few; d_gene: TRBD2; CDR3aa: CASSQEVSGGPFDEQFF; CDR3nt: TGCGCCAGCAGCCAGGAAGTTAGCGGGGGCCCCTTTGATGAGCAGTTCTTC
len: 13; v_gene: TRBV24-1; j_gene: TRBJ2-1; abundance: -; d_gene: -; CDR3aa: CATSEDWAYEQFF; CDR3nt: TGTGCCACCAGCGAAGACTGGGCCTATGAGCAGTTCTTC
len: 17; v_gene: TRBV28; j_gene: TRBJ2-1; abundance: few; d_gene: -; CDR3aa: CASSISEGAGTHNEQFF; CDR3nt: TGTGCCAGCAGTATATCGGAGGGGGCCGGGACACACAATGAGCAGTTCTTC
len: 13; v_gene: TRBV6-6; j_gene: TRBJ2-7; abundance: -; d_gene: -; CDR3aa: CASSYLGIREQYF; CDR3nt: TGTGCCAGCAGTTACTTGGGGATTAGGGAGCAGTACTTC
len: 18; v_gene: TRBV20-1; j_gene: TRBJ2-1; abundance: -; d_gene: TRBD1; CDR3aa: CSARNPDRGDFSYNEQFF; CDR3nt: TGCAGTGCTAGGAACCCGGACAGGGGGGATTTCTCCTACAATGAGCAGTTCTTC
len: 12; v_gene: TRBV29-1; j_gene: TRBJ2-3; abundance: -; d_gene: -; CDR3aa: CSGSIHTDTQYF; CDR3nt: TGCAGCGGATCGATTCACACAGATACGCAGTATTTT
len: 17; v_gene: TRBV2; j_gene: TRBJ2-1; abundance: few; d_gene: -; CDR3aa: CASSDFQRASSYNEQFF; CDR3nt: TGTGCCAGCAGTGATTTCCAGCGGGCCAGCTCCTACAATGAGCAGTTCTTC
len: 19; v_gene: TRBV3-1; j_gene: TRBJ2-4; abundance: -; d_gene: TRBD2; CDR3aa: CASSLTQSGRAVGSNIQYF; CDR3nt: TGTGCCAGCAGCCTTACCCAAAGCGGGAGGGCCGTTGGATCTAACATTCAGTACTTC
len: 17; v_gene: TRBV4-3; j_gene: TRBJ2-1; abundance: few; d_gene: TRBD2; CDR3aa: CASSGGGVLSSYNEQFF; CDR3nt: TGCGCCAGCTCGGGTGGGGGGGTCCTTAGCTCCTACAATGAGCAGTTCTTC
len: 18; v_gene: TRBV7-9; j_gene: TRBJ1-1; abundance: -; d_gene: -; CDR3aa: CASSSYPRLQGEATEAFF; CDR3nt: TGTGCCAGCAGCTCGTATCCGCGGTTGCAGGGTGAGGCCACTGAAGCTTTCTTT
len: 14; v_gene: TRBV29-1; j_gene: TRBJ1-4; abundance: few; d_gene: -; CDR3aa: CSVEQEEKTEKLFF; CDR3nt: TGCAGCGTTGAACAAGAAGAGAAAACTGAAAAACTGTTTTTT
len: 13; v_gene: TRBV6-2/TRBV6-3; j_gene: TRBJ1-5; abundance: many; d_gene: -; CDR3aa: CASSPPRIQPQHF; CDR3nt: TGTGCCAGCAGTCCTCCCAGGATTCAGCCCCAGCATTTT
len: 16; v_gene: TRBV28; j_gene: TRBJ2-5; abundance: -; d_gene: -; CDR3aa: CASRGLGADPQETQYF; CDR3nt: TGTGCCAGCAGGGGGCTGGGGGCTGATCCCCAAGAGACCCAGTACTTC
len: 14; v_gene: TRBV27; j_gene: TRBJ1-2; abundance: few; d_gene: -; CDR3aa: CASSSQGGPYGYTF; CDR3nt: TGTGCCAGCAGTTCCCAGGGTGGGCCCTATGGCTACACCTTC
len: 14; v_gene: TRBV6-5; j_gene: TRBJ2-6; abundance: few; d_gene: -; CDR3aa: CASTRGGGANVLTF; CDR3nt: TGTGCCAGCACCAGGGGGGGTGGGGCCAACGTCCTGACTTTC
len: 15; v_gene: TRBV10-3; j_gene: TRBJ1-2; abundance: -; d_gene: TRBD1; CDR3aa: CAISEGEDREYGYTF; CDR3nt: TGTGCCATCAGTGAGGGAGAGGACAGGGAGTATGGCTACACCTTC
len: 16; v_gene: TRBV7-9; j_gene: TRBJ2-3; abundance: few; d_gene: TRBD2; CDR3aa: CASSWRTSGLTDTQYF; CDR3nt: TGTGCCAGCAGCTGGAGGACTAGCGGACTCACAGATACGCAGTATTTT
len: 15; v_gene: TRBV7-8; j_gene: TRBJ1-5; abundance: -; d_gene: TRBD1; CDR3aa: CASTQWDRAGQPQHF; CDR3nt: TGTGCCAGCACCCAGTGGGACAGGGCCGGTCAGCCCCAGCATTTT
len: 17; v_gene: TRBV20-1; j_gene: TRBJ2-3; abundance: -; d_gene: -; CDR3aa: CSARLLGGTVGTDTQYF; CDR3nt: TGCAGTGCTAGACTTCTGGGCGGGACAGTCGGCACAGATACGCAGTATTTT
len: 14; v_gene: TRBV7-3; j_gene: TRBJ2-3; abundance: -; d_gene: -; CDR3aa: CASSLDLSTDTQYF; CDR3nt: TGTGCCAGCAGCCTCGATTTGAGCACAGATACGCAGTATTTT
len: 17; v_gene: TRBV6-6; j_gene: TRBJ2-3; abundance: -; d_gene: TRBD2; CDR3aa: CASSHNPQREKADTQYF; CDR3nt: TGTGCCAGCAGTCACAATCCCCAGCGGGAGAAGGCAGATACGCAGTATTTT
len: 13; v_gene: TRBV25-1; j_gene: TRBJ2-5; abundance: -; d_gene: -; CDR3aa: CASSATGWETQYF; CDR3nt: TGTGCCAGCAGCGCAACAGGGTGGGAGACCCAGTACTTC
len: 14; v_gene: TRBV28; j_gene: TRBJ2-2; abundance: -; d_gene: TRBD2; CDR3aa: CASSILAGSGELFF; CDR3nt: TGTGCCAGCAGTATTCTAGCGGGGAGCGGGGAGCTGTTTTTT
len: 16; v_gene: TRBV14; j_gene: TRBJ2-2; abundance: few; d_gene: TRBD2; CDR3aa: CASSPLGGGASGELFF; CDR3nt: TGTGCCAGCAGCCCGCTCGGCGGGGGGGCCTCTGGGGAGCTGTTTTTT
len: 18; v_gene: TRBV12-3/TRBV12-4; j_gene: TRBJ2-2; abundance: few; d_gene: TRBD2; CDR3aa: CASSPQAYSGRNTGELFF; CDR3nt: TGTGCCAGCAGTCCACAGGCTTATAGCGGGAGGAACACCGGGGAGCTGTTTTTT
len: 17; v_gene: TRBV14; j_gene: TRBJ2-5; abundance: -; d_gene: -; CDR3aa: CASSGDRRSPNQETQYF; CDR3nt: TGTGCCAGCAGCGGAGACCGACGCAGTCCTAACCAAGAGACCCAGTACTTC
len: 17; v_gene: TRBV7-6; j_gene: TRBJ2-5; abundance: -; d_gene: TRBD2; CDR3aa: CASSLRDRAGGGETQYF; CDR3nt: TGTGCCAGCAGCTTACGGGACCGCGCGGGAGGTGGGGAGACCCAGTACTTC
len: 15; v_gene: TRBV20-1; j_gene: TRBJ2-6; abundance: many; d_gene: -; CDR3aa: CSARNTGPGANVLTF; CDR3nt: TGCAGTGCCAGAAATACAGGACCTGGGGCCAACGTCCTGACTTTC
len: 16; v_gene: TRBV6-6; j_gene: TRBJ1-4; abundance: -; d_gene: -; CDR3aa: CASSYSVGPIYEKLFF; CDR3nt: TGTGCCAGCAGTTACTCAGTGGGACCGATTTATGAAAAACTGTTTTTT
len: 13; v_gene: TRBV2; j_gene: TRBJ2-7; abundance: -; d_gene: TRBD1; CDR3aa: CASAVGRGYEQYF; CDR3nt: TGTGCCAGCGCCGTCGGCAGGGGGTACGAGCAGTACTTC
len: 18; v_gene: TRBV7-2; j_gene: TRBJ1-5; abundance: -; d_gene: TRBD1; CDR3aa: CASSRSGTGGVGLQPQHF; CDR3nt: TGTGCCAGCAGCCGATCCGGGACAGGGGGCGTTGGCCTTCAGCCCCAGCATTTT
len: 18; v_gene: TRBV9; j_gene: TRBJ2-4; abundance: few; d_gene: TRBD2; CDR3aa: CASSPRASGELAKNIQYF; CDR3nt: TGTGCCAGCAGCCCCCGGGCTAGCGGAGAACTAGCCAAAAACATTCAGTACTTC
len: 16; v_gene: TRBV7-3; j_gene: TRBJ1-6; abundance: many; d_gene: TRBD1; CDR3aa: CASSLRGQGASSPLHF; CDR3nt: TGTGCCAGCAGCTTAAGGGGACAGGGGGCAAGTTCACCCCTCCACTTT
len: 15; v_gene: TRBV28; j_gene: TRBJ1-4; abundance: few; d_gene: -; CDR3aa: CASSFSLGVGEKLFF; CDR3nt: TGTGCCAGCAGTTTTTCATTGGGGGTCGGGGAAAAACTGTTTTTT
len: 17; v_gene: TRBV3-1; j_gene: TRBJ2-3; abundance: few; d_gene: TRBD2; CDR3aa: CASSQEGRTSGADTQYF; CDR3nt: TGTGCCAGCAGCCAAGAAGGGAGGACTAGCGGGGCAGATACGCAGTATTTT
len: 16; v_gene: TRBV5-1; j_gene: TRBJ1-4; abundance: -; d_gene: TRBD1; CDR3aa: CASSLEGVTGTEKLFF; CDR3nt: TGCGCCAGCAGCTTGGAGGGGGTGACAGGGACTGAAAAACTGTTTTTT
len: 12; v_gene: TRBV2; j_gene: TRBJ2-5; abundance: few; d_gene: -; CDR3aa: CASIGGAETQYF; CDR3nt: TGTGCCAGCATAGGAGGGGCGGAGACCCAGTACTTC
len: 15; v_gene: TRBV7-2; j_gene: TRBJ2-5; abundance: -; d_gene: -; CDR3aa: CASSPPVPGGGTQYF; CDR3nt: TGTGCCAGCAGCCCTCCAGTGCCAGGTGGGGGGACCCAGTACTTC
len: 14; v_gene: TRBV12-3/TRBV12-4; j_gene: TRBJ1-4; abundance: few; d_gene: -; CDR3aa: CASSGLATNEKLFF; CDR3nt: TGTGCCAGCAGCGGCCTTGCAACTAATGAAAAACTGTTTTTT
len: 15; v_gene: TRBV20-1; j_gene: TRBJ2-4; abundance: -; d_gene: -; CDR3aa: CSAGVGVYDKNIQYF; CDR3nt: TGCAGTGCGGGCGTAGGGGTCTATGACAAAAACATTCAGTACTTC
len: 15; v_gene: TRBV12-3/TRBV12-4; j_gene: TRBJ2-6; abundance: -; d_gene: -; CDR3aa: CASSRWGSGANVLTF; CDR3nt: TGTGCCAGCAGCAGATGGGGCTCTGGGGCCAACGTCCTGACTTTC
len: 19; v_gene: TRBV20-1; j_gene: TRBJ2-6; abundance: -; d_gene: -; CDR3aa: CSARDDRTVTSSGANVLTF; CDR3nt: TGCAGTGCTAGAGACGACCGGACTGTGACAAGCTCTGGGGCCAACGTCCTGACTTTC
len: 16; v_gene: TRBV20-1; j_gene: TRBJ2-4; abundance: -; d_gene: TRBD2; CDR3aa: CSASGLAELAKNIQYF; CDR3nt: TGCAGTGCGAGTGGACTAGCGGAGTTAGCCAAAAACATTCAGTACTTC
len: 17; v_gene: TRBV7-2; j_gene: TRBJ2-3; abundance: -; d_gene: TRBD2; CDR3aa: CASSLRLAGGGTDTQYF; CDR3nt: TGTGCCAGCAGCCTCCGACTAGCGGGGGGCGGCACAGATACGCAGTATTTT
len: 13; v_gene: TRBV12-3/TRBV12-4; j_gene: TRBJ1-2; abundance: -; d_gene: TRBD1; CDR3aa: CASSFNRGYGYTF; CDR3nt: TGTGCCAGCAGTTTCAACAGGGGCTATGGCTACACCTTC
len: 12; v_gene: TRBV7-2; j_gene: TRBJ2-1; abundance: -; d_gene: -; CDR3aa: CASSRPGSEQFF; CDR3nt: TGTGCCAGCAGTCGGCCGGGCTCTGAGCAGTTCTTC
len: 12; v_gene: TRBV10-3; j_gene: TRBJ2-5; abundance: -; d_gene: -; CDR3aa: CAIRGDQETQYF; CDR3nt: TGTGCCATCAGAGGGGATCAAGAGACCCAGTACTTC
len: 15; v_gene: TRBV10-3; j_gene: TRBJ2-5; abundance: few; d_gene: TRBD1; CDR3aa: CAISKGQGTQETQYF; CDR3nt: TGTGCCATCAGTAAAGGACAGGGAACTCAAGAGACCCAGTACTTC